The clone carrying this T cell receptor beta chain showed up just a few times. The CDR3 loop spans 19 amino acids. The V gene end was trimmed by 8 bases and the J gene end by 3 bases; junction bases not matched to a gene: 20. CDR1 is SEHNR, CDR2 FQNEAQ, per germline (reference sequence). These data belong to a study of molecular identifiers for immune sequencing clone quantification. The overall study: Sequencing covered four of five parts into which replicate RNA from about 20,000 or 100,000 naive CD8 cells was split.

TCRdb re-analysed the PCR reads in MiXCR, keeping a single row per CDR3 protein. The table has 400,000 to 600,000 distinct CDR3 sequences, about 25% seen once. The authors sorted naive CD8 T cells as CD8+CD4-CCR7+CD45RA+. J is TRBJ2-3 and V is TRBV7-9; 10 positions match TRBD2. The sample was naive CD8+ T cells from blood, with Jurkat cell RNA spiked in. Documented subset: FACS-sorted CD8+CD4-CCR7+CD45RA+ naive T cells. This TCR was recovered from a human donor in good health. Some libraries in this study had Jurkat cell RNA spiked in. The DNA of the CDR3 is TGTGCCAGCCGGTGGACCGGAGCGACGGGACTAGCGAGTACAGATACGCAGTATTTT. Its translation: CASRWTGATGLASTDTQYF.